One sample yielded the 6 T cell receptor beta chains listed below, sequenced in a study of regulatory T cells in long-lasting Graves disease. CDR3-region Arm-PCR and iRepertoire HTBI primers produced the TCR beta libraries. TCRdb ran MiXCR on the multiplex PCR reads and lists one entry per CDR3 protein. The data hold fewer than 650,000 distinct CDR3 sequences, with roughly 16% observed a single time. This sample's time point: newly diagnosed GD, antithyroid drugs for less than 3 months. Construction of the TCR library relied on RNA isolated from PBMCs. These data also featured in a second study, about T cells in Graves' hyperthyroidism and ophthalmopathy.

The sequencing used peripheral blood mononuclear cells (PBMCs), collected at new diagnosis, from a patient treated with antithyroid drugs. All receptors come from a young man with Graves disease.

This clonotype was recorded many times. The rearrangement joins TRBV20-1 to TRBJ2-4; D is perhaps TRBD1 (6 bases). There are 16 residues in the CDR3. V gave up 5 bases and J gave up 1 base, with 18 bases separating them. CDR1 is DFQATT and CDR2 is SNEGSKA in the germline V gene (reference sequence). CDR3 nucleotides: TGCAGTGCTCCCCCTGCCAGGGGAGATGCCAAAAACATTCAGTACTTC. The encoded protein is CSAPPARGDAKNIQYF.

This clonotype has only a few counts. The CDR3 DNA reads as TGTGCCAGCAACCGCCGGGACAGGGGTCTCAATGAGCAGTTCTTC. Its translation is CASNRRDRGLNEQFF. J is TRBJ2-1 and V is TRBV27; 10 positions agree with TRBD1. Trimming took 7 bases from V and 6 from J; bases not matched to a gene: 9. The length of the CDR3 is 15 residues. The germline gives CDR1 MNHEY, CDR2 SMNVEV (reference sequence).

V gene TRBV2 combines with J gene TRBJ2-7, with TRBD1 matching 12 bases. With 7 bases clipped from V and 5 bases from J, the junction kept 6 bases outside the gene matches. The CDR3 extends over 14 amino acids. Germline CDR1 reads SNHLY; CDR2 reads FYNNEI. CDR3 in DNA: TGTGCCAGCAAGCAAGGGACAGGGGGCCACGAGCAGTACTTC. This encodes CASKQGTGGHEQYF.

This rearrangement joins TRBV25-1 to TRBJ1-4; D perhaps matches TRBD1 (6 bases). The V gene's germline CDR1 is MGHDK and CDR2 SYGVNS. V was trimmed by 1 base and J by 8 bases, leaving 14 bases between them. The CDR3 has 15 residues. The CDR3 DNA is TGTGCCAGCAGTGAATGGGCCAGGGGCGTCGAAAAACTGTTTTTT. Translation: CASSEWARGVEKLFF.

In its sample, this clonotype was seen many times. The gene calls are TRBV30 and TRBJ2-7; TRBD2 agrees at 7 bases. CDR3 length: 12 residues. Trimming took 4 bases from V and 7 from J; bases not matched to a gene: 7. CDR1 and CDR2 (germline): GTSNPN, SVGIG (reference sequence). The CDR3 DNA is TGTGCCTGGACTAGCGGACATCGGGAGCAGTACTTC. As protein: CAWTSGHREQYF.

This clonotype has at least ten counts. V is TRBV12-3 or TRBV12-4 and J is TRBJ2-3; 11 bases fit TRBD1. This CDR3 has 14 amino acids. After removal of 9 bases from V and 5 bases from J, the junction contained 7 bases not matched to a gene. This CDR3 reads CASNRDRGGDTQYF. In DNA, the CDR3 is TGTGCCAGTAACCGGGACAGGGGGGGAGATACGCAGTATTTT.